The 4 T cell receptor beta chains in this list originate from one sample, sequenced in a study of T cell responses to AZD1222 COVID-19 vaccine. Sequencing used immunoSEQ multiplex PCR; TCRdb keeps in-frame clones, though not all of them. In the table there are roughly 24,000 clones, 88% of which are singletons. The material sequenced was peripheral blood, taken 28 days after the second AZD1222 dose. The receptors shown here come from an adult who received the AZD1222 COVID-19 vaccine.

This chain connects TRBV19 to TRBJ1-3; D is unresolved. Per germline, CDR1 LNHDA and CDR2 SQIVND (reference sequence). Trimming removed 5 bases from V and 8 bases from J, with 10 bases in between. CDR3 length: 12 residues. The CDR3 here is CASSSDIYTIYF. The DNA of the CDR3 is TGTGCCAGTAGTTCCGACATTTACACCATATATTTT.

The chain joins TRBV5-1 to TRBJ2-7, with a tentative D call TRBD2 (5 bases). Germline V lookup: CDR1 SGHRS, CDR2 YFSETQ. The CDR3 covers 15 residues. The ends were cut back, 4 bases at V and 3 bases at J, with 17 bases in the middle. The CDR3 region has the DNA TGCGCCAGCAGCAGTGAGGGCCCCGGGAACTACGAGCAGTACTTC. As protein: CASSSEGPGNYEQYF.

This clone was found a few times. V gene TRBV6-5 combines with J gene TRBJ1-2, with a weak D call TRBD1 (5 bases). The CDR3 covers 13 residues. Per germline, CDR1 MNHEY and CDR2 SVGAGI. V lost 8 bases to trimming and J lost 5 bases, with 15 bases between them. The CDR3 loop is CASHSGAGYGYTF. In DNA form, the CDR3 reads TGTGCCAGCCACTCCGGCGCAGGGTATGGCTACACCTTC.

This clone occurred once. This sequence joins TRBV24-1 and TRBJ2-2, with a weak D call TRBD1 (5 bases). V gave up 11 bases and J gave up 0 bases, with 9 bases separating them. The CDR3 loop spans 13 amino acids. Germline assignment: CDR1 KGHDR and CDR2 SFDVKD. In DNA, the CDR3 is TGTGCCAGTACAGGTACGAACACCGGGGAGCTGTTTTTT. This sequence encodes CASTGTNTGELFF.